These 27 T cell receptor beta chains share one sample of origin, sequenced in a study of T-cell memory formation after mild COVID-19. TCRdb passed the 5' RACE reads through MiXCR, listing each CDR3 protein once. In the table there are 550,000 to 600,000 distinct CDR3 sequences, around 16% of which are singletons. Sequenced material: PBMCs or a T cell subset sorted from them (not recorded which). These receptors all come from an adult woman who had mild COVID-19 (a few samples of this study predate the infection). Cell type and time point are not known.

This clonotype was counted only a few times. The chain employs TRBV12-3 or TRBV12-4 and TRBJ2-1, with 10 bases matching TRBD2. This CDR3 comprises 15 residues. The junction had 11 bases not matched to a gene; V was cut back by 6 bases and J by 9 bases. The DNA for the CDR3 is TGTGCCAGCAGGGCACTAGCGGGATATTCGGGTGAGCAGTTCTTC. Translation: CASRALAGYSGEQFF.

This chain connects TRBV7-9 to TRBJ2-7; unclear D gene. CDR3 length: 12 amino acids. Between the trimmed V and J ends, which lost 5 bases and 6 bases, there was a span of 11 bases. CDR1 is SEHNR and CDR2 is FQNEAQ in the germline V gene (reference sequence). The CDR3 sequence is CASSPLGPEQYF. The CDR3, as DNA: TGTGCCAGCAGCCCATTGGGTCCCGAGCAGTACTTC. The entire variable domain, with the rest obtained from reference TRBV7-9 and TRBJ2-7, is as follows: DTGVSQNPRHKITKRGQNVTFRCDPISEHNRLYWYRQTLGQGPEFLTYFQNEAQLEKSRLLSDRFSAERPKGSFSTLEIQRTEQGDSAMYLCASSPLGPEQYFGPGTRLTVT.

V gene TRBV24-1 combines with J gene TRBJ2-2; 7 bases are a match to TRBD1. With V trimmed by 4 bases and J by 7 bases, 8 bases remained unmatched. Per germline, CDR1 KGHDR and CDR2 SFDVKD. The CDR3 has 15 residues. CDR3 region: CATSELDRENGELFF. The CDR3 coding sequence is TGTGCCACCAGTGAACTAGACAGGGAAAACGGGGAGCTGTTTTTT.

The sample holds a few counts of this clonotype. The chain recombines TRBV7-2 with TRBJ2-7, with D maybe TRBD2 (5 bases). Germline CDR1 is SGHTA and CDR2 is FQGNSA. The ends were cut back, 4 bases at V and 2 bases at J, with 12 bases in the middle. This CDR3 contains 14 residues. CDR3 in DNA: TGTGCCAGCAGCTCCAGCGGCATGCCCTACGAGCAGTACTTC. It is translated as CASSSSGMPYEQYF.

This chain joins TRBV4-1 and TRBJ2-7; D ambiguous. The CDR3 contains 13 residues. The V gene lost 0 bases and the J gene lost 6 bases, with 9 bases spanning the gap. Germline V gives CDR1 MGHRA, CDR2 YSYEKL. The CDR3 here is CASSQEVDAEQYF. The CDR3 coding sequence is TGCGCCAGCAGCCAAGAGGTGGACGCCGAGCAGTACTTC.

The CDR3 bases are TGTGCCAGCAGCCCCCGGACTACTAACACCGGGGAGCTGTTTTTT. Translated, it gives CASSPRTTNTGELFF. This chain uses TRBV9 with TRBJ2-2, with TRBD2 as a possible D gene (6 bases). V lost 4 bases to trimming and J lost 2 bases, with 12 bases between them. Germline-derived CDR1 and CDR2 are SGDLS and YYNGEE. CDR3 length: 15 residues.

This clonotype was counted only a few times. V is TRBV5-1 and J is TRBJ2-4; D is unresolved. The V gene's germline CDR1 is SGHRS and CDR2 YFSETQ. V was clipped by 4 bases and J by 3 bases, with 23 bases between them. The CDR3 has 18 amino acids. This CDR3 reads CASSPPARASWGKNIQYF. The CDR3, as DNA: TGCGCCAGCAGCCCGCCCGCAAGGGCGAGCTGGGGCAAAAACATTCAGTACTTC.

The V call is TRBV12-3 or TRBV12-4, the J call TRBJ2-1; a possible D gene is TRBD2 (5 bases). The CDR3 has 12 amino acids. With 7 bases removed from V and 9 bases from J, the gap between germline ends came to 13 bases. The CDR3 loop is CASKGDLGEQFF. The CDR3 DNA sequence: TGTGCCAGCAAGGGAGATCTAGGTGAGCAGTTCTTC.

The rearrangement links TRBV6-5 to TRBJ2-7; D might be TRBD2 (5 bases). The CDR3 sequence is 14 residues long. Looked up from germline, CDR1 is MNHEY and CDR2 is SVGAGI. With 7 bases removed from V and 2 bases from J, the gap between germline ends came to 15 bases. CDR3 nucleotide sequence: TGTGCCAGCAACGGTCGGACTCTCCCCTACGAGCAGTACTTC. It translates to CASNGRTLPYEQYF.

This clonotype was detected only a few times. The genes are TRBV5-5 and TRBJ2-2; no reliable D call. V was shortened by 0 bases and J by 3 bases, with 9 bases between the two germline ends. The CDR3 contains 15 residues. Germline V lookup: CDR1 SGHKS, CDR2 YYEKEE (reference sequence). In nucleotides, the CDR3 is TGTGCCAGCAGCTTGGTGGTGCTACACACCGGGGAGCTGTTTTTT. Translation gives CASSLVVLHTGELFF.

The genes are TRBV27 and TRBJ2-2; D possibly corresponds to TRBD1 (5 bases). Germline V gene data show CDR1 as MNHEY and CDR2 as SMNVEV (reference sequence). CDR3 length: 17 residues. V was clipped by 2 bases and J by 6 bases, with 19 bases between them. The CDR3 reads CASSLGYGQKIAGELFF. The CDR3 DNA sequence: TGTGCCAGCAGTTTAGGGTACGGACAAAAGATCGCCGGGGAGCTGTTTTTT.

This clonotype has a handful of counts. The chain uses TRBV7-9 and TRBJ2-3, with D maybe TRBD1 (5 bases). The CDR3 is 14 amino acids. CDR1 is SEHNR, CDR2 FQNEAQ, per germline (reference sequence). V was trimmed by 3 bases and J by 6 bases, leaving 13 bases between them. The CDR3 sequence is CASSLKQVLDTQYF. The DNA of the CDR3 is TGTGCCAGCAGCTTGAAACAGGTGCTCGATACGCAGTATTTT.

The gene calls are TRBV6-5 and TRBJ2-3, with 11 bases that match TRBD2. This CDR3 comprises 16 residues. Germline V gives CDR1 MNHEY, CDR2 SVGAGI. V lost 4 bases to trimming and J lost 3 bases; unmatched junction nucleotides: 6. The CDR3 nucleotides are TGTGCCAGCAGTTTGACTAGCGGGACCTTTACAGATACGCAGTATTTT. Encoded protein: CASSLTSGTFTDTQYF.

This clonotype has more than one count but fewer than ten. The V and J genes are TRBV3-1 and TRBJ2-3, with TRBD2 matching 10 bases. Germline-derived CDR1 and CDR2 are LGHDT and YNNKEL (reference sequence). The CDR3 runs to 16 residues. Trimming took 4 bases from V and 0 from J; bases not matched to a gene: 4. The DNA of the CDR3 is TGTGCCAGCAGCCCGGGACTAGCGACTAGCACAGATACGCAGTATTTT. Protein: CASSPGLATSTDTQYF.

This clonotype showed up just a few times. The J gene is TRBJ2-1, the V gene TRBV5-1; 8 nucleotides match TRBD1. Germline CDR1 is SGHRS and CDR2 is YFSETQ. J was trimmed by 6 bases and V by 4 bases; bases with no gene match: 6. The CDR3 spans 14 residues. CDR3 region: CASSPGTGPNEQFF. The CDR3 DNA follows: TGCGCCAGCAGCCCGGGGACAGGCCCCAATGAGCAGTTCTTC.

This clonotype appeared a few times. The rearrangement links TRBV19 to TRBJ2-1; D not certain. CDR3 size: 13 residues. Germline V gives CDR1 LNHDA, CDR2 SQIVND (reference sequence). The ends were cut back, 5 bases at V and 9 bases at J, with 14 bases in the middle. CDR3 sequence: CASSARTNSEQFF. CDR3 bases: TGTGCCAGTAGTGCGCGGACCAACAGTGAGCAGTTCTTC.

This chain uses TRBV30 with TRBJ1-5, with a weak D call TRBD1 (5 bases). CDR3 size: 13 residues. Trimming pared 8 bases from V and 4 bases from J, leaving 15 bases between. Germline V gene data show CDR1 as GTSNPN and CDR2 as SVGIG (reference sequence). The CDR3, as DNA: TGTGCCAGCGGACACGGCGGAAATCAGCCCCAGCATTTT. Protein sequence: CASGHGGNQPQHF.

This clonotype has a handful of counts. This chain uses TRBV23-1 with TRBJ1-5; D remains ambiguous. TRBV23-1 carries the ORF label, with uncertain function. The CDR3 extends over 16 amino acids. V was pared by 3 bases and J by 3 bases, with 15 bases between. Here the CDR3 DNA reads TGCGCCAGCAGTCATGGAGGACGACACAACAATCAGCCCCAGCATTTT. It codes for CASSHGGRHNNQPQHF.

The chain uses TRBV2 and TRBJ1-1; D gene ambiguous. Germline lookup yields CDR1 SNHLY and CDR2 FYNNEI. The V gene lost 2 bases and the J gene lost 0 bases, with 7 bases spanning the gap. The CDR3 sequence is 14 residues long. Here the CDR3 DNA reads TGTGCCAGCAGTGAATCAGTCTTGAACACTGAAGCTTTCTTT. Translating gives CASSESVLNTEAFF.

This clonotype was counted once. DNA for the CDR3: TGTGCCAGCAGCCTGACTGGACTAGCGGGGGTAGAGACCCAGTACTTC. This encodes CASSLTGLAGVETQYF. The chain has TRBV11-2 and TRBJ2-5; 13 bases line up with TRBD2. This CDR3 has 16 residues. Germline V lookup: CDR1 SGHAT, CDR2 FQNNGV. V gave up 5 bases and J gave up 4 bases; unmatched junction bases: 7.

The V and J genes are TRBV6-6 and TRBJ2-3; D may be TRBD1 (5 bases). Germline assignment: CDR1 MNHNY and CDR2 SVGAGI (reference sequence). Trimming cost V 2 bases and J 6 bases, with 12 bases left between them. The CDR3 consists of 14 residues. CDR3 protein: CASSYSAGLDTQYF. Written as DNA, the CDR3 is TGTGCCAGCAGTTACAGTGCAGGGTTGGATACGCAGTATTTT.

V usage is TRBV20-1 and J usage is TRBJ1-4; D remains unclear. Trimming took 2 bases from V and 4 from J, leaving 11 bases between them. The CDR3 spans 14 residues. Per germline, CDR1 DFQATT and CDR2 SNEGSKA (reference sequence). The CDR3 loop reads CSARQLLVNEKLFF. As DNA, the CDR3 is TGCAGTGCTAGACAACTTTTAGTTAATGAAAAACTGTTTTTT.

The chain combines TRBV3-1 with TRBJ2-1; perhaps TRBD1 as D (5 bases). Trimming shortened V by 4 bases and J by 4 bases, and 11 bases separated the two germline ends. This CDR3 region has 14 residues. Germline assignment: CDR1 LGHDT and CDR2 YNNKEL (reference sequence). CDR3 sequence (DNA): TGTGCCAGCAGCCCAGGGCAGGTTTACAATGAGCAGTTCTTC. Encoded protein: CASSPGQVYNEQFF.

The chain uses TRBV12-3 or TRBV12-4 and TRBJ2-1; TRBD1 or TRBD2 may be the D gene (5 bases each). This CDR3 region has 14 residues. The V end was cut by 3 bases, the J end by 10 bases, with 16 bases between. The CDR3 here is CASSLRHGTTEQFF. The CDR3 nucleotides are TGTGCCAGCAGTTTGCGACACGGGACCACCGAGCAGTTCTTC.

The chain has TRBV6-2 or TRBV6-3 and TRBJ2-1; the D gene could be TRBD1 or TRBD2 (5 bases each). This CDR3 has 13 residues. V lost 9 bases and J 5 bases, leaving 14 bases between the germline ends. CDR1 MNHEY and CDR2 SVGEGT come from the germline V gene. As DNA, the CDR3 is TGTGCCAGTGACGGGGCTAATCACAATGAGCAGTTCTTC. It translates to CASDGANHNEQFF.

The chain recombines TRBV5-5 with TRBJ1-4, with 9 nucleotides matching TRBD1. The trim removed 4 bases at V and 8 bases at J, leaving 6 bases unmatched. CDR1 SGHKS and CDR2 YYEKEE come from the germline V gene (reference sequence). This CDR3 contains 14 residues. The CDR3 protein is CASSTGTGLEKLFF. CDR3 nucleotide sequence: TGTGCCAGCAGCACGGGGACAGGGTTAGAAAAACTGTTTTTT.

This chain joins TRBV9 and TRBJ1-1, with D uncertain. This CDR3 contains 14 residues. Germline CDR1 reads SGDLS; CDR2 reads YYNGEE. V was cut by 4 bases and J by 3 bases, with 13 bases left in between. Here the CDR3 DNA reads TGTGCCAGCAGCTTTCTCGACCGGGACACTGAAGCTTTCTTT. It translates to CASSFLDRDTEAFF. The whole variable domain, filled in from reference TRBV9 and TRBJ1-1, reads DSGVTQTPKHLITATGQRVTLRCSPRSGDLSVYWYQQSLDQGLQFLIQYYNGEERAKGNILERFSAQQFPDLHSELNLSSLELGDSALYFCASSFLDRDTEAFFGQGTRLTVV.